These T cell receptor beta chains were read from a single sample in a study of tumor-infiltrating lymphocytes in primary liver carcinoma. TCRdb redid the calling of the multiplex PCR reads with MiXCR, one entry per CDR3 protein. The profile shows fewer than 250,000 distinct CDR3 sequences, less than 75% of them singletons. The sequenced material came from peripheral blood. The receptors come from a woman aged 55-70 years with primary liver carcinoma and hepatitis B virus infection. CDR3s include the opening cysteine and the closing phenylalanine or tryptophan. The D gene is left open where the match is weak. Clone size is stated in some rows and not others, as once, few, many or a class when expanded.

size,J,D,V,DNA,CDR3
many,TRBJ2-5,.,TRBV6-5,TGTGCCAGCAGTTTCCGGGACGGATCACAAGAGACCCAGTACTTC,CASSFRDGSQETQYF
many,TRBJ2-2,.,TRBV28,TGTGCCAGCACCCCGCCCAGCGTGTTCACCGGGGAGCTGTTTTTT,CASTPPSVFTGELFF
.,TRBJ2-7,.,TRBV11-2,TGTGCCAGCAACCAGCAGGGGAGGGCCTACGAGCGGTACTTC,CASNQQGRAYERYF
many,TRBJ2-7,.,TRBV7-6,TGTGCCAGCAGCCCCCGCTCCTACGAGCAGTACTTC,CASSPRSYEQYF
many,TRBJ2-3,TRBD1,TRBV12-5,TGTGCTAGTGGCCCCGGGACAGGGGGCGCAGATACGCAGTATTTT,CASGPGTGGADTQYF
.,TRBJ2-1,.,TRBV30,TGTGCCTGGAGTGTACCCCTTGCCTACGAGCAGTTCTTC,CAWSVPLAYEQFF
once,TRBJ1-4,.,TRBV11-2,TGTGCCAGCAGCGAAATCGGGGCGGGGAATGAAAAACTGTTTTTT,CASSEIGAGNEKLFF
medium-sized,TRBJ1-1,.,TRBV11-2,TGTGCCAGCAGCTTAGAGCGGGGGCGGCGAGCTTTCTTT,CASSLERGRRAFF
.,TRBJ1-2,.,TRBV7-9,TGTGCCAGCAGCTTAGCGCCTAGGAGCTACGGCTACACCTTC,CASSLAPRSYGYTF
.,TRBJ2-3,TRBD2,TRBV10-3,TGTGCCATCAGTGAGTCGTGGACTAGCGGGAGCCCTAGCACAGATACGCGGTATTTT,CAISESWTSGSPSTDTRYF
.,TRBJ1-1,.,TRBV4-1,TGCGTTAGCAGCCAAGCAGGCGTGGGGGACACTGAAGCTTTCTTT,CVSSQAGVGDTEAFF
many,TRBJ1-1,TRBD1,TRBV7-8,TGTGCCAGCAGCTCAAGGACAGGGGCATTGAACACTGAAGCTTTCTTT,CASSSRTGALNTEAFF
many,TRBJ1-5,TRBD1,TRBV6-6,TGTGCCAGCAGTTTCGGGACAGTGAATCAGCCCCAGCATTTT,CASSFGTVNQPQHF
.,TRBJ1-2,TRBD1,TRBV10-3,TGTGCCATCAGACCGACAGGGGTTAACTATGACTACACCTTC,CAIRPTGVNYDYTF
.,TRBJ2-1,TRBD1,TRBV11-2,TGTGCCAGCAGTCCAGACAGGGTTGCCTACACTGAGCAGTTCTTC,CASSPDRVAYTEQFF
.,TRBJ1-1,.,TRBV7-9,TGTGCCAGCAGCTTAGGGGCTGGGGCCGACGCTTTCTTT,CASSLGAGADAFF
.,TRBJ2-2,.,TRBV29-1,TGCAGCACAATAGGGCTTCTGAACACCGGGGAGCTGTTTTTT,CSTIGLLNTGELFF
.,TRBJ2-1,TRBD2,TRBV29-1,TGCAGCGGTCGGCGCCATAGCGGGAGTGTGATAAGCACTACTAACAATGAGCAATTCTTC,CSGRRHSGSVISTTNNEQFF
.,TRBJ2-2,.,TRBV11-2,TGTGCCAGCAGTTTAGAGTCAGGGTTCACGGGGGACCTGTTTTTT,CASSLESGFTGDLFF
.,TRBJ2-1,TRBD2,TRBV7-9,TGTGCCAGCAGCTCGCGACTAGCGGCCTACAATGAGCAGTTCTTC,CASSSRLAAYNEQFF
.,TRBJ2-7,.,TRBV29-1,TGCAGCGTTGATCGGCGCTCCTACGAGCAGTACTTC,CSVDRRSYEQYF
many,TRBJ2-7,.,TRBV6-1,TGTGCCAGCAGCGAAACAGGGAGCTGGGAGCAGTACTTC,CASSETGSWEQYF
.,TRBJ2-2,.,TRBV5-4,TGTGCCAGTAGCATGGGGGACATGGGGAACACCGGGGAGCTGTTTTTT,CASSMGDMGNTGELFF